This record looks at one T cell receptor (beta chain) sequence and its context. Its antigen is not known. This record belongs to a study of graft-versus-host responses after intestinal transplantation. Study at large: After anti-thymocyte globulin induction, recipients took tacrolimus and steroids for 2 to 3 years. Study conclusions and caveats: Within allografts, high graft-versus-host to host-versus-graft clonal ratios were seen among patients with graft-donor T cell macrochimerism. GvH clones turned up in recipient marrow; some had shown up first in ileum or blood.

The table came from immunoSEQ multiplex PCR; TCRdb's copy has only in-frame clones and leaves some out. The sample lists tens of thousands of clones, over 90% seen once, with about 0.2% in the top ten. This CDR3 contains 13 residues. V lost 4 bases and J lost 4, with 10 bases in between. Germline V gene sequence: CDR1 SGHRS, CDR2 YFSETQ. The specimen was unstimulated CD4+ T cells sorted from spleen or lymph node cells, collected before transplant. The chain links TRBV5-1 to TRBJ2-3; D perhaps matches TRBD1 (5 bases). The TCR comes from a human donor who was the organ donor for an intestinal transplant. The CDR3 reads CASSGETADTQYF. The CDR3 nucleotides are TGCGCCAGCAGCGGAGAGACAGCAGATACGCAGTATTTT. The full variable domain, in which reference TRBV5-1 and TRBJ2-3 provide the parts outside the CDR3, is KAGVTQTPRYLIKTRGQQVTLSCSPISGHRSVSWYQQTPGQGLQFLFEYFSETQRNKGNFPGRFSGRQFSNSRSEMNVSTLELGDSALYLCASSGETADTQYFGPGTRLTVL.